Sequencing of this T cell receptor beta chain was carried out in a study of blood T cell repertoires in COVID-19. Study context: Whether acute or convalescent, the COVID-19 samples came from the United States, Italy and Spain. Nucleic acid was either cDNA or gDNA, and it came from T cells, B-cell-depleted T cells, or PBMCs.

As processed by the authors: Cell counts per sample came from amplifying reference gene primers. Using immunoSEQ multiplex PCR, the repertoire was profiled, and TCRdb retains in-frame clones only, with some absent. That table supplies the V and J calls and clone size; D and trimming were determined from the DNA. The top ten clones hold around 8% of a sample with under 140,000 clones, about 72% of them seen once. This clone was detected only a few times. The germline V gene has CDR1 LGHDT and CDR2 YNNKEL (reference sequence). The CDR3 has 14 residues. Trimming pared 0 bases from V and 7 bases from J, leaving 12 bases between.

The chain uses TRBV3-1 (or the pseudogene TRBV3-2) and TRBJ1-2; D call uncertain. Sequencing was carried out using peripheral blood. The sequence came from a woman in her sixties with acute or convalescent COVID-19. The CDR3 is CASSQDISFGGYTF. Written as DNA, the CDR3 is TGTGCCAGCAGCCAAGATATAAGCTTCGGTGGCTACACCTTC.